This T cell receptor beta chain comes out of a study of spatial heterogeneity in lung cancer. General observations from the study: Higher tumor mutation counts went along with higher counts of expanded intratumoral alpha and beta TCRs.

The length of the CDR3 is 18 residues. Trimming shortened V by 5 bases and J by 4 bases, and 24 bases separated the two germline ends. Germline values: CDR1 MNHEY, CDR2 SMNVEV (reference sequence). Regarding time point: sample taken at primary tumor resection. Each CDR3 protein is one row after TCRdb ran MiXCR on the 5' RACE reads. The sample includes 4,400 or so distinct CDR3 sequences, about 6.3% of them seen just once. This clonotype was observed at least ten times. The antigen remains undetermined. The TCR was taken from a male donor with early-stage non-small cell lung cancer. Here the sequenced sample was lung tumor tissue, taken at surgery. This chain links TRBV27 with TRBJ1-5, with D perhaps TRBD1 (5 bases). CDR3 protein: CASSPRGGGLVGNQPQHF. Here the CDR3 DNA reads TGTGCCAGCAGTCCCCGCGGGGGGGGGTTGGTAGGAAATCAGCCCCAGCATTTT.